A single sample gave rise to the 17 T cell receptor beta chains below, sequenced in a study of radiotherapy plus CTLA-4 blockade in lung cancer. Produced via immunoSEQ multiplex PCR; TCRdb's table is partial and in-frame only. The sample holds roughly 60,000 clones; more than 70% are singletons and the top ten take around 3%. Material: peripheral blood, obtained from a patient treated with radiotherapy plus ipilimumab. Receptor source: a human donor with non-small cell lung cancer who had a complete response to radiotherapy plus ipilimumab.

The chain is built from TRBV6-5 and TRBJ2-7; 7 nucleotides match TRBD1. Germline values: CDR1 MNHEY, CDR2 SVGAGI. Unmatched junction bases numbered 11, after V lost 0 bases and J lost 6 bases. This CDR3 region has 16 residues. The CDR3 here is CASSYSNPIEGAEQYF. The CDR3 DNA reads as TGTGCCAGCAGTTACTCGAATCCCATCGAGGGGGCCGAGCAGTACTTC.

The rearrangement joins TRBV9 to TRBJ2-1; the match to TRBD2 covers 12 bases. The CDR3 length is 16 residues. Germline V gene lookup returns CDR1 SGDLS and CDR2 YYNGEE. Germline trimming cut 3 bases from V and 7 bases from J; bases unmatched to any gene: 8. This CDR3 is CASSATSSGRANEQFF. DNA of the CDR3: TGTGCCAGCAGCGCGACCTCTAGCGGGAGGGCGAATGAGCAGTTCTTC.

CDR3 sequence: CASSTGATGSYEQYF. Written as DNA, the CDR3 is TGTGCCAGCAGTACCGGGGCGACAGGCTCCTACGAGCAGTACTTC. The chain has TRBV6-5 and TRBJ2-7; possible D gene TRBD1, 6 bases. Trimming took off 5 bases at V and 0 bases at J, with 14 bases between the two ends. This CDR3 is built from 15 residues. CDR1 is MNHEY and CDR2 is SVGAGI in the germline V gene.

The chain couples TRBV30 to TRBJ1-6, with TRBD1 matching over 9 bases. Germline-derived CDR1 and CDR2 are GTSNPN and SVGIG (reference sequence). V shed 2 bases and J 8 bases; nucleotides not matched to a gene: 4. This CDR3 spans 14 amino acids. Here the CDR3 reads CAWSFRDRDSPLHF. CDR3 DNA sequence: TGTGCCTGGAGTTTCCGGGACAGGGATTCACCCCTCCACTTT.

In its sample, this clone was seen once. This chain links TRBV5-3 with TRBJ2-4, with 9 bases aligning to TRBD2. TRBV5-3 is identified as an open reading frame with a role that is uncertain. The CDR3 contains 19 residues. The trim removed 1 base at V and 0 bases at J, leaving 11 bases unmatched. CDR3 residues: CARSLRASGMILAKNIQYF. The CDR3 DNA reads TGTGCCAGAAGCTTGAGGGCTAGCGGGATGATCTTAGCCAAAAACATTCAGTACTTC.

The chain links TRBV19 to TRBJ2-2; D remains unclear. The CDR3 has 11 residues. Germline-derived CDR1 and CDR2 are LNHDA and SQIVND (reference sequence). Deletions cut 9 bases from V and 6 bases from J, with 8 bases between. The CDR3 loop is CASSLAGELFF. In DNA form, the CDR3 reads TGTGCCAGCTCCCTTGCCGGGGAGCTGTTTTTT. Looking up the rest from reference TRBV19 and TRBJ2-2 gives the full variable domain: DGGITQSPKYLFRKEGQNVTLSCEQNLNHDAMYWYRQDPGQGLRLIYYSQIVNDFQKGDIAEGYSVSREKKESFPLTVTSAQKNPTAFYLCASSLAGELFFGEGSRLTVL.

This clone was seen more than once but under ten times. The chain employs TRBV7-9 and TRBJ1-1, with 10 bases aligning to TRBD1. The CDR3 is 13 amino acids. Germline CDR1 SEHNR, CDR2 FQNEAQ (reference sequence). V was clipped by 5 bases and J by 8 bases; unmatched bases: 5. CDR3 bases: TGTGCCAGCAGCCCCGGGGACAGGGGAGAAGCTTTCTTT. Translated: CASSPGDRGEAFF. Variable domain in full (rest from reference TRBV7-9 and TRBJ1-1): DTGVSQNPRHKITKRGQNVTFRCDPISEHNRLYWYRQTLGQGPEFLTYFQNEAQLEKSRLLSDRFSAERPKGSFSTLEIQRTEQGDSAMYLCASSPGDRGEAFFGQGTRLTVV.

The chain links TRBV5-1 to TRBJ2-2, with D possibly TRBD2 on 6 matching bases. The CDR3 spans 16 residues. V was cut by 4 bases and J by 1 base, with 14 bases left in between. Germline V gives CDR1 SGHRS, CDR2 YFSETQ. The CDR3 DNA follows: TGCGCCAGCAGCCCCCGGAGGGGATGGAACACCGGGGAGCTGTTTTTT. It translates to CASSPRRGWNTGELFF.

The rearrangement joins TRBV18 to TRBJ2-7; TRBD1 is a possible D gene (5 bases). Germline V lookup: CDR1 KGHSH, CDR2 LQKENI. Trimming pared 6 bases from V and 3 bases from J, leaving 15 bases between. This CDR3 has 14 residues. The CDR3 loop is CASSPGRDRYEQYF. Here the CDR3 DNA reads TGTGCCAGCTCCCCAGGCAGGGATCGCTACGAGCAGTACTTC.

The chain links TRBV10-3 to TRBJ1-5, with no clear D. In germline, CDR1 is ENHRY, CDR2 SYGVKD. This CDR3 spans 15 amino acids. With 0 bases removed from V and 6 bases from J, the gap between germline ends came to 12 bases. The CDR3 region has the DNA TGTGCCATCAGTGAGTCGGCGGCCCTCGGTCAGCCCCAGCATTTT. This sequence encodes CAISESAALGQPQHF.

V usage is TRBV6-5 and J usage is TRBJ2-5, with TRBD2 identical over 10 bases. V shed 2 bases, J shed 4 bases, and the junction held 4 bases outside the gene matches. Looked up from germline, CDR1 is MNHEY and CDR2 is SVGAGI. CDR3 size: 15 residues. The CDR3 coding sequence is TGTGCCAGCAGTTACACTGGGACTAGCGCAGAGACCCAGTACTTC. As protein: CASSYTGTSAETQYF.

This chain joins TRBV7-2 and TRBJ2-5; unclear D gene. The DNA matches TRBJ2-7 better at its end, which makes the J call doubtful. Per the germline V gene, CDR1 is SGHTA and CDR2 is FQGNSA. This CDR3 is built from 13 residues. Written as DNA, the CDR3 is TGTGCCAGCAGCTTAGGACTGGGTTACGAGCAGTACTTC. Translated: CASSLGLGYEQYF.

The chain combines TRBV19 with TRBJ1-1; 7 bases line up with TRBD1. V gave up 4 bases and J gave up 1 base; unmatched junction bases: 9. The CDR3 runs 16 residues. In germline, CDR1 is LNHDA, CDR2 SQIVND (reference sequence). CDR3 sequence (DNA): TGTGCCAGTAGTAGGGTCGGTACAGGGGAGAACACTGAAGCTTTCTTT. Protein product: CASSRVGTGENTEAFF.

This CDR3 reads CASSLGTSGTVEQFF. CDR3 coding DNA: TGTGCCAGCAGCTTAGGGACTAGCGGGACTGTTGAGCAGTTCTTC. The chain combines TRBV5-6 with TRBJ2-1; TRBD2 matches at 13 bases. The germline CDR1 and CDR2 sequences are SGHDT and YYEEEE. Unmatched junction bases numbered 5, after V lost 2 bases and J lost 9 bases. This CDR3 has 15 residues.

This clone was seen just once. The CDR3 loop is CASSLWSGVQETQYF. As DNA, the CDR3 is TGTGCCAGCAGCTTATGGAGCGGGGTTCAAGAGACCCAGTACTTC. The chain carries TRBV7-9 and TRBJ2-5, with 7 bases identical to TRBD2. Germline loops: CDR1 SEHNR, CDR2 FQNEAQ (reference sequence). This CDR3 has 15 residues. The ends lost 2 bases at V and 2 bases at J; junction bases unmatched: 5.

The J gene is TRBJ2-7, the V gene TRBV6-6, with TRBD1 matching over 9 bases. Germline CDR1 is MNHNY and CDR2 is SVGAGI (reference sequence). V lost 4 bases and J lost 0; bases outside the gene matches: 4. The CDR3 length is 15 residues. In nucleotides, the CDR3 is TGTGCCAGCAGTTTGGGACAGGGAGGCTCCTACGAGCAGTACTTC. Residues: CASSLGQGGSYEQYF.

This chain joins TRBV9 and TRBJ2-7; 11 bases map to TRBD2. The CDR3 spans 15 residues. CDR1 and CDR2 (germline): SGDLS, YYNGEE. The V segment lost 4 bases and the J segment 8 bases; nucleotides outside the gene matches: 11. CDR3 sequence reads: CASSSRGLAGGQQYF. CDR3 nucleotide sequence: TGTGCCAGCAGCTCGAGAGGGCTAGCGGGGGGCCAGCAGTACTTC.